These 12 T cell receptor beta chains were sequenced from one sample in a study of cytomegalovirus exposure and HLA in healthy donors. Assay: immunoSEQ multiplex PCR; the TCRdb copy retains only in-frame clones and omits some. Among over 200,000 clones listed, 80% to 90% were seen once. Sample: PBMCs. The receptors shown here come from a woman under 30 in good health and CMV-seropositive.

The rearrangement links TRBV18 to TRBJ1-4, with D uncertain. The V gene lost 3 bases and the J gene lost 4 bases, with 15 bases spanning the gap. Germline V gene data show CDR1 as KGHSH and CDR2 as LQKENI. The CDR3 length is 16 residues. Written as DNA, the CDR3 is TGTGCCAGCTCACCGGCGGAAGATTCTCTTAATGAAAAACTGTTTTTT. This sequence encodes CASSPAEDSLNEKLFF.

The gene calls are TRBV25-1 and TRBJ1-2; D uncertain. The V end was cut by 0 bases, the J end by 0 bases, with 5 bases between. Germline CDR1 is MGHDK and CDR2 is SYGVNS. This CDR3 region has 14 residues. The CDR3 is CASSEYETNYGYTF. The DNA for the CDR3 is TGTGCCAGCAGTGAATACGAGACTAACTATGGCTACACCTTC.

The rearrangement joins TRBV30 to TRBJ1-1, with TRBD1 as a possible D gene (6 bases). This CDR3 is 13 amino acids long. Germline loops: CDR1 GTSNPN, CDR2 SVGIG (reference sequence). V was shortened by 1 base and J by 3 bases, with 9 bases between the two germline ends. CDR3 loop: CAWSGQGYTEAFF. CDR3 nucleotides: TGTGCCTGGAGTGGTCAGGGGTACACTGAAGCTTTCTTT.

V gene TRBV25-1 combines with J gene TRBJ2-7; 7 bases are a match to TRBD2. Germline V gene data show CDR1 as MGHDK and CDR2 as SYGVNS. The CDR3 extends over 12 amino acids. Trimming took 6 bases from V and 3 from J; bases not matched to a gene: 2. CDR3 protein: CASRTGGYEQYF. The CDR3 nucleotides read TGTGCCAGCAGGACGGGGGGCTACGAGCAGTACTTC.

The V gene is TRBV2, the J gene TRBJ2-1, with 10 bases identical to TRBD2. The CDR3 is 15 amino acids. V shed 7 bases and J 3 bases; nucleotides not matched to a gene: 6. Germline V CDR1 and CDR2: SNHLY, FYNNEI. CDR3 sequence reads: CASNPSGSVYNEQFF. CDR3 sequence (DNA): TGTGCCAGCAACCCTAGCGGGAGTGTCTACAATGAGCAGTTCTTC.

The chain employs TRBV19 and TRBJ1-3; D perhaps matches TRBD1 (6 bases). The CDR3 extends over 15 amino acids. The germline V gene encodes CDR1 LNHDA and CDR2 SQIVND (reference sequence). V was shortened by 4 bases and J by 2 bases, with 12 bases between the two germline ends. CDR3 nucleotides: TGTGCCAGTAGTACAGCCGGGGGGCCTGGAAACACCATATATTTT. It codes for CASSTAGGPGNTIYF.

V is TRBV30 and J is TRBJ2-6, with D possibly matching TRBD2 (6 bases). The CDR3 runs to 14 residues. Trimming removed 3 bases at V and 13 bases at J, with 19 bases between. CDR1 and CDR2 from the germline V gene are GTSNPN and SVGIG (reference sequence). The DNA for the CDR3 is TGTGCCTGGAGCTCGGACCCTGAAAGCGGGGTCCTGACTTTC. Its protein product is CAWSSDPESGVLTF.

This chain links TRBV4-1 with TRBJ1-2; TRBD1 matches at 8 bases. CDR1 MGHRA and CDR2 YSYEKL come from the germline V gene. After removal of 1 base from V and 8 bases from J, the junction contained 18 bases not matched to a gene. This CDR3 is built from 18 residues. CDR3 DNA: TGCGCCAGCAGCCAAGGGATAAAGGAGATAGGAAGGACAGGGGGCTACACCTTC. This gives the protein CASSQGIKEIGRTGGYTF.

This sequence joins TRBV27 and TRBJ1-1; 7 bases map to TRBD1. The CDR3 runs 13 residues. Looked up from germline, CDR1 is MNHEY and CDR2 is SMNVEV (reference sequence). V lost 5 bases, J lost 8 bases, and 8 bases stayed unmatched. CDR3 DNA sequence: TGTGCCAGCAGTGACGGACAGGAACTGGAAGCTTTCTTT. The encoded protein is CASSDGQELEAFF.

This clone was seen a handful of times. The V and J genes are TRBV11-3 and TRBJ2-7, with 7 bases lining up with TRBD1. From germline, CDR1 is SGHNT and CDR2 YENEEA. With 5 bases clipped from V and 3 bases from J, the junction kept 7 bases outside the gene matches. This CDR3 has 14 residues. The DNA of the CDR3 is TGTGCCAGCAGCCTACTGACAGGGAACTACGAGCAGTACTTC. It yields the protein CASSLLTGNYEQYF.

In its sample, this clone was seen many times. V usage is TRBV9 and J usage is TRBJ1-3; 9 bases align to TRBD1. CDR1 SGDLS and CDR2 YYNGEE come from the germline V gene. With 0 bases clipped from V and 4 bases from J, the junction kept 11 bases outside the gene matches. The CDR3 length is 18 residues. The CDR3 is CASSVDSRVDRGGNTIYF. The CDR3 bases are TGTGCCAGCAGCGTAGACTCAAGGGTGGACAGGGGAGGAAACACCATATATTTT.

The chain recombines TRBV28 with TRBJ1-2; tentative D call: TRBD1 (5 bases). Germline V CDR1 and CDR2: MDHEN, SYDVKM. V gave up 5 bases and J gave up 1 base, with 8 bases separating them. CDR3 length equals 13 residues. CDR3 DNA: TGTGCCAGCAGTATGGGGCGTAACTATGGCTACACCTTC. This encodes CASSMGRNYGYTF.